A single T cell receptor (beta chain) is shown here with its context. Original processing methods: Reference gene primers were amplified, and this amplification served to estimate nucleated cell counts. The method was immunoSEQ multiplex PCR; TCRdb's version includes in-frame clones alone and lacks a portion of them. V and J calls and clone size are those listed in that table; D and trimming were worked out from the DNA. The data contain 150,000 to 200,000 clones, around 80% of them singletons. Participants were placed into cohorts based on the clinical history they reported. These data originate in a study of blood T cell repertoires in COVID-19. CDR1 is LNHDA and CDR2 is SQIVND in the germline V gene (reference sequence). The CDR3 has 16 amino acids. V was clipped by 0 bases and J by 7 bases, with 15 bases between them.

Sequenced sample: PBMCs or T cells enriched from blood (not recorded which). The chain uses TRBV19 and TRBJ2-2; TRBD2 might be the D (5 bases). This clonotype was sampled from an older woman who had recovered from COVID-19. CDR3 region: CASSIDVSLAGGELFF. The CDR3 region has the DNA TGTGCCAGTAGTATAGATGTCAGTTTGGCGGGCGGGGAGCTGTTTTTT.